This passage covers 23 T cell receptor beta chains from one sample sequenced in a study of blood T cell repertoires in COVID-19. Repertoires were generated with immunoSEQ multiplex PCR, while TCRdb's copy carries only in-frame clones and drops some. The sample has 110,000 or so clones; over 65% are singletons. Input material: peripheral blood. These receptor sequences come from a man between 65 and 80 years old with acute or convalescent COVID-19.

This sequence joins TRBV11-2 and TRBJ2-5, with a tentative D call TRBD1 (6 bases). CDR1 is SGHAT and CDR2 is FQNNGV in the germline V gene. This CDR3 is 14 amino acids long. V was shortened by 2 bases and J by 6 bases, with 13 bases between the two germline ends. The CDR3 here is CASSLSGTLKTQYF. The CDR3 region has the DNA TGTGCCAGCAGCTTATCTGGGACACTGAAGACCCAGTACTTC.

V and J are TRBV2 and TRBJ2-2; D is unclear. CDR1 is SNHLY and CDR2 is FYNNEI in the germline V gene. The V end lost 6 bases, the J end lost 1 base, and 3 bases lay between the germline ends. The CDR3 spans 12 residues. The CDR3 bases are TGTGCCAGCAGCCGGAACACCGGGGAGCTGTTTTTT. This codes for CASSRNTGELFF.

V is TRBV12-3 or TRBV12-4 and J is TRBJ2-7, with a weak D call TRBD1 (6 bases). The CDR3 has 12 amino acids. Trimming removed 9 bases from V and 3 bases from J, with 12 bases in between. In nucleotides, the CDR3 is TGTGCCAGGAACAGGGACCGCTACGAGCAGTACTTC. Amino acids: CARNRDRYEQYF.

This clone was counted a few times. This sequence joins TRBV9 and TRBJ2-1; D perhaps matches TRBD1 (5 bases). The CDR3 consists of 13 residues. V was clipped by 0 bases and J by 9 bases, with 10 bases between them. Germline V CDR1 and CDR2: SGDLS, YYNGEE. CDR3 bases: TGTGCCAGCAGCGTAGACCAGGGCAGTGAGCAGTTCTTC. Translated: CASSVDQGSEQFF. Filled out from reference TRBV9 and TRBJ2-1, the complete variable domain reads DSGVTQTPKHLITATGQRVTLRCSPRSGDLSVYWYQQSLDQGLQFLIQYYNGEERAKGNILERFSAQQFPDLHSELNLSSLELGDSALYFCASSVDQGSEQFFGPGTRLTVL.

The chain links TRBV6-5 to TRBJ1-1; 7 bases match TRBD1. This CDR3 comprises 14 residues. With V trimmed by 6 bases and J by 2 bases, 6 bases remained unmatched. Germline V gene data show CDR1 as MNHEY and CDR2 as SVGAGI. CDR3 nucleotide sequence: TGTGCCAGCAGAGATACAGGGGTTAACACTGAAGCTTTCTTT. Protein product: CASRDTGVNTEAFF.

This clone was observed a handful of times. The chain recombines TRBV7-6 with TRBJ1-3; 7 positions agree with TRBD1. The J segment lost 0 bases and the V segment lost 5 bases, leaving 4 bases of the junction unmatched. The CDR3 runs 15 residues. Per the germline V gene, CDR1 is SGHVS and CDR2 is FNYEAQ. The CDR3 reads CASSPGTDSGNTIYF. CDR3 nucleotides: TGTGCCAGCAGCCCAGGGACAGACTCTGGAAACACCATATATTTT.

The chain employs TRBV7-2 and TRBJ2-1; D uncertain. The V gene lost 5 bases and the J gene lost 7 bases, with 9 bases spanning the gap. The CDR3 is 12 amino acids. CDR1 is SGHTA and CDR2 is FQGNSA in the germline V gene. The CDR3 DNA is TGTGCCAGCAGCCGAGGCCTGAATGAGCAGTTCTTC. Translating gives CASSRGLNEQFF. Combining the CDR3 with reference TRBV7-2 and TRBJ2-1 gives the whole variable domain GAGVSQSPSNKVTEKGKDVELRCDPISGHTALYWYRQSLGQGLEFLIYFQGNSAPDKSGLPSDRFSAERTGGSVSTLTIQRTQQEDSAVYLCASSRGLNEQFFGPGTRLTVL.

CDR3 coding DNA: TGTGCCAGCAGCCGGGAGTTCGGGGGGTACGAGCAGTACTTC. Its protein product is CASSREFGGYEQYF. V and J are TRBV7-9 and TRBJ2-7; 7 bases are shared with TRBD2. Germline V gene lookup returns CDR1 SEHNR and CDR2 FQNEAQ (reference sequence). V gave up 5 bases and J gave up 4 bases; unmatched junction bases: 8. The CDR3 is 14 residues long.

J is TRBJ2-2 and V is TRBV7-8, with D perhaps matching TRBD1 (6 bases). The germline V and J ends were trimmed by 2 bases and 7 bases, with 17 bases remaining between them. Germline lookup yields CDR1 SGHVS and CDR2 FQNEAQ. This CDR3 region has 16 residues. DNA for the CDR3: TGTGCCAGCAGCTTACCTGTTAGGGGGATCGGCGGGGAGCTGTTTTTT. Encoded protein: CASSLPVRGIGGELFF.

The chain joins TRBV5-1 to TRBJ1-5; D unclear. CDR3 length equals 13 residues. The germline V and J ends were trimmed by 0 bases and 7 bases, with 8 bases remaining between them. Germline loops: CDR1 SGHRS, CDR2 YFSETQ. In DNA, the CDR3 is TGCGCCAGCAGCTTGGGGGGAGACCAGCCCCAGCATTTT. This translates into CASSLGGDQPQHF. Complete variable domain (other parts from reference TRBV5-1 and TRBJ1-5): KAGVTQTPRYLIKTRGQQVTLSCSPISGHRSVSWYQQTPGQGLQFLFEYFSETQRNKGNFPGRFSGRQFSNSRSEMNVSTLELGDSALYLCASSLGGDQPQHFGDGTRLSIL.

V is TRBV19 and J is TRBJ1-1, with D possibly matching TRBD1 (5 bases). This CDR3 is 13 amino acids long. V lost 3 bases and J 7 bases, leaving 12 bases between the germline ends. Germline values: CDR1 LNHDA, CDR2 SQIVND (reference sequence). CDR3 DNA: TGTGCCAGTAGTATGGTAACAGGCTTTGAAGCTTTCTTT. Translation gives CASSMVTGFEAFF.

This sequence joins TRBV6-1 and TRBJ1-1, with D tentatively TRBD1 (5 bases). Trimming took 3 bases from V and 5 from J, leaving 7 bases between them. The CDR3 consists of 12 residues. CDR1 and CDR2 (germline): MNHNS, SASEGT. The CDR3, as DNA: TGTGCCAGCAGTGATCAGGGAACTGAAGCTTTCTTT. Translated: CASSDQGTEAFF.

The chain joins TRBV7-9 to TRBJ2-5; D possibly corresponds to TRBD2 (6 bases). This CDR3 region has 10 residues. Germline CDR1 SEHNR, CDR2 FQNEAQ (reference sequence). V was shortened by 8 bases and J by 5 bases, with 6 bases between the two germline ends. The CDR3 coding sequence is TGTGCCAGCGGAGGGGAGACCCAGTACTTC. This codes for CASGGETQYF.

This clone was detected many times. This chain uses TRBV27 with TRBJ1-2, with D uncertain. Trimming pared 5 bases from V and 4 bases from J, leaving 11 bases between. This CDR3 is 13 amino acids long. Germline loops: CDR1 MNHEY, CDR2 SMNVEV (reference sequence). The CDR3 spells CASSLNRGYGYTF. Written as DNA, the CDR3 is TGTGCCAGCAGTCTTAACCGGGGCTATGGCTACACCTTC.

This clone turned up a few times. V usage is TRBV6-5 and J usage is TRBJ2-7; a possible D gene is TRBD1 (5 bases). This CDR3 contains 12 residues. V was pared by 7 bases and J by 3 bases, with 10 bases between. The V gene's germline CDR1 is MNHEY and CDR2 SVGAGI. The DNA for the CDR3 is TGTGCCAGCACCGGGCAGGGCTACGAGCAGTACTTC. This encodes CASTGQGYEQYF.

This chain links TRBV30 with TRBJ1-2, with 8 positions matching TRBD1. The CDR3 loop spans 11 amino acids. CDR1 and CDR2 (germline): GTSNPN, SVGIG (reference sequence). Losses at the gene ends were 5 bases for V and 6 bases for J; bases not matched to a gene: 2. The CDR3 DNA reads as TGTGCCTGGGGGACAGGCCATGGCTACACCTTC. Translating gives CAWGTGHGYTF. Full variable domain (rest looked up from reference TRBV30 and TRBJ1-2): SQTIHQWPATLVQPVGSPLSLECTVEGTSNPNLYWYRQAAGRGLQLLFYSVGIGQISSEVPQNLSASRPQDRQFILSSKKLLLSDSGFYLCAWGTGHGYTFGSGTRLTVV.

This chain's CDR3 is CASSKGGAGKQETQYF. As DNA, the CDR3 is TGTGCCAGCAGTAAGGGAGGGGCGGGCAAACAAGAGACCCAGTACTTC. J is TRBJ2-5 and V is TRBV7-7; 7 nucleotides line up with TRBD2. CDR3 size: 16 residues. The V and J ends lost 6 bases and 2 bases, in that order; junction bases with no gene match: 12. Germline CDR1 is SSHAT and CDR2 is FNYEAQ (reference sequence).

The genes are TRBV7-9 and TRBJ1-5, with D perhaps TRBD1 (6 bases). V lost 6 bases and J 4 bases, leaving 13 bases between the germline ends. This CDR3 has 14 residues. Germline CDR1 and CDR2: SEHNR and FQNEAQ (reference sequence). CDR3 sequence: CASSFTGINQPQHF. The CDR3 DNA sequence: TGTGCCAGCAGTTTCACAGGGATAAATCAGCCCCAGCATTTT.

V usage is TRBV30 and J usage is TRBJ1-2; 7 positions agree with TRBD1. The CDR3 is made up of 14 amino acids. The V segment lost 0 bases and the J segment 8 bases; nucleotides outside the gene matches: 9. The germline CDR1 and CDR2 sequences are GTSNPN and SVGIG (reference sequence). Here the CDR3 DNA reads TGTGCCTGGAGTGTGATTACGGGACAGTCGGGCTACACCTTC. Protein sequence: CAWSVITGQSGYTF. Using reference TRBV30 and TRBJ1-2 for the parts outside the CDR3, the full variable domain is SQTIHQWPATLVQPVGSPLSLECTVEGTSNPNLYWYRQAAGRGLQLLFYSVGIGQISSEVPQNLSASRPQDRQFILSSKKLLLSDSGFYLCAWSVITGQSGYTFGSGTRLTVV.

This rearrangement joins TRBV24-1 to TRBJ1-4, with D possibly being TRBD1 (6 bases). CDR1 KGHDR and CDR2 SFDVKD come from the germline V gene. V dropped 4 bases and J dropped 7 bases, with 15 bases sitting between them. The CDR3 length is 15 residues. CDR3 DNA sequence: TGTGCCACCAGTGACCCCAGGGGCGAGGGTGAAAAACTGTTTTTT. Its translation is CATSDPRGEGEKLFF.

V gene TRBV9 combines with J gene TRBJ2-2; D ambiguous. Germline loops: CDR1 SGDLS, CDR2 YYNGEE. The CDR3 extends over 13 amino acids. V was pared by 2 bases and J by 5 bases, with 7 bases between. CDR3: CASSVSWTGELFF. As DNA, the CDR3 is TGTGCCAGCAGCGTCAGTTGGACCGGGGAGCTGTTTTTT.

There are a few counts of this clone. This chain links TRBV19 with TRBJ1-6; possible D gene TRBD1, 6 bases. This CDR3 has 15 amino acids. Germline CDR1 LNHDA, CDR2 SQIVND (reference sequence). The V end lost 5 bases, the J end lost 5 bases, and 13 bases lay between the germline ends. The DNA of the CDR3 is TGTGCCAGTAGTCCCCGGGCAGGGGATAATTCACCCCTCCACTTT. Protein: CASSPRAGDNSPLHF.

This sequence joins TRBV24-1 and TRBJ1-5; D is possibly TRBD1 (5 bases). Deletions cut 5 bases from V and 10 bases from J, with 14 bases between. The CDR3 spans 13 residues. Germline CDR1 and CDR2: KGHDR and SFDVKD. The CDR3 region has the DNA TGTGCCACCAGTGCTAGTAGCCAGGGTCCCCAGCATTTT. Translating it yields CATSASSQGPQHF.